Presented here are 20 T cell receptor beta chains from one specimen sequenced in a study of T cell responses to AZD1222 COVID-19 vaccine. Here immunoSEQ multiplex PCR was the method, and the copy in TCRdb shows in-frame clones only, minus some. The sample yields approximately 170,000 clones, around 85% seen once. The sequencing used peripheral blood, collected 28 days after the second AZD1222 dose. The receptors derive from an adult who received the AZD1222 COVID-19 vaccine.

The rearrangement joins TRBV19 to TRBJ2-2; TRBD1 matches at 7 bases. V was pared by 4 bases and J by 0 bases, with 8 bases of the junction left unmatched. There are 17 residues in the CDR3. The germline V gene has CDR1 LNHDA and CDR2 SQIVND (reference sequence). In nucleotides, the CDR3 is TGTGCCAGTAGTAAGGGACAGCCCACCACGAACACCGGGGAGCTGTTTTTT. Protein: CASSKGQPTTNTGELFF.

The chain employs TRBV6-2 or TRBV6-3 and TRBJ1-1; D might be TRBD1 (6 bases). Germline CDR1 reads MNHEY; CDR2 reads SVGEGT. The CDR3 loop spans 11 amino acids. V lost 5 bases and J 8 bases, leaving 9 bases between the germline ends. The chain's CDR3 is CASSDTGEAFF. The CDR3 bases are TGTGCCAGCAGTGACACAGGGGAAGCTTTCTTT.

This chain connects TRBV7-2 to TRBJ1-5; D gene uncertain. V was cut by 5 bases and J by 6 bases, with 17 bases left in between. The CDR3 consists of 15 residues. Germline CDR1 and CDR2: SGHTA and FQGNSA. CDR3 DNA sequence: TGTGCCAGCAGCCCTGGTGGGCTGGGATTTCAGCCCCAGCATTTT. Protein product: CASSPGGLGFQPQHF.

Here the CDR3 DNA reads TGTGCCAGCAGCGTAGACGTGAATCAGCCCCAGCATTTT. It codes for CASSVDVNQPQHF. The J gene is TRBJ1-5, the V gene TRBV9; D uncertain. The CDR3 covers 13 residues. Trimming pared 0 bases from V and 4 bases from J, leaving 5 bases between. Germline CDR1 and CDR2: SGDLS and YYNGEE.

The genes are TRBV18 and TRBJ1-4; D is unresolved. The germline CDR1 and CDR2 sequences are KGHSH and LQKENI. This CDR3 contains 15 residues. V was shortened by 3 bases and J by 5 bases, with 13 bases between the two germline ends. In DNA form, the CDR3 reads TGTGCCAGCTCACCGGACCTCCTCTTGAATGAAAAACTGTTTTTT. This codes for CASSPDLLLNEKLFF.

J is TRBJ1-3 and V is TRBV9; D not resolved. V was trimmed by 0 bases and J by 1 base, leaving 5 bases between them. The CDR3 is made up of 14 amino acids. Germline V gene sequence: CDR1 SGDLS, CDR2 YYNGEE. The CDR3 region is CASSVEGSGNTIYF. CDR3 nucleotides: TGTGCCAGCAGCGTAGAAGGGTCTGGAAACACCATATATTTT.

The V and J genes are TRBV19 and TRBJ1-1, with TRBD1 matching over 12 bases. Germline CDR1 is LNHDA and CDR2 is SQIVND (reference sequence). Unmatched junction bases numbered 9, after V lost 3 bases and J lost 4 bases. The CDR3 is made up of 17 amino acids. CDR3 bases: TGTGCCAGTAGTATCCGGGACAGGGGGCGTGGGAGCACTGAAGCTTTCTTT. Its protein product is CASSIRDRGRGSTEAFF.

This clone has only a few counts. The gene calls are TRBV19 and TRBJ1-2, with 7 nucleotides matching TRBD1. The CDR3 contains 13 residues. J was trimmed by 4 bases and V by 7 bases; bases with no gene match: 6. From germline, CDR1 is LNHDA and CDR2 SQIVND (reference sequence). CDR3 protein: CASTRQGVYGYTF. The DNA for the CDR3 is TGTGCCAGTACCAGACAGGGAGTCTATGGCTACACCTTC.

This clone showed up just once. The J gene is TRBJ2-7, the V gene TRBV27, with 7 bases identical to TRBD1. The CDR3 loop spans 16 amino acids. Per germline, CDR1 MNHEY and CDR2 SMNVEV (reference sequence). V dropped 6 bases and J dropped 4; count of bases not matched to a gene: 15. The CDR3 is CASSSQIQEGAYEQYF. The CDR3 DNA reads as TGTGCCAGCAGCTCCCAGATCCAAGAGGGGGCTTACGAGCAGTACTTC.

The chain carries TRBV2 and TRBJ2-7; D is unclear. This CDR3 is built from 12 residues. V lost 5 bases and J 2 bases, leaving 7 bases between the germline ends. Germline CDR1 and CDR2: SNHLY and FYNNEI. CDR3 region: CASSPGPYEQYF. In DNA, the CDR3 is TGTGCCAGCAGTCCCGGGCCCTACGAGCAGTACTTC.

This clone occurred once. The V and J genes are TRBV11-2 and TRBJ1-1; perhaps TRBD1 as D (5 bases). V gave up 6 bases and J gave up 5 bases, with 10 bases separating them. The CDR3 has 12 amino acids. Germline V gene sequence: CDR1 SGHAT, CDR2 FQNNGV. The CDR3 nucleotides are TGTGCCAGCAGGGGGGTGTGGACTGAAGCTTTCTTT. This codes for CASRGVWTEAFF.

The rearrangement uses TRBV6-1 and TRBJ1-5; perhaps TRBD1 as D (6 bases). CDR3 length: 16 residues. CDR1 and CDR2 (germline): MNHNS, SASEGT. Trimming pared 0 bases from V and 6 bases from J, leaving 15 bases between. The CDR3 spells CASSEATRGGRQPQHF. The CDR3 region has the DNA TGTGCCAGCAGTGAAGCGACGAGGGGGGGGCGTCAGCCCCAGCATTTT.

V usage is TRBV5-1 and J usage is TRBJ2-5, with 10 bases identical to TRBD2. Germline V gives CDR1 SGHRS, CDR2 YFSETQ. The ends lost 1 base at V and 9 bases at J; junction bases unmatched: 18. CDR3 length equals 18 residues. The CDR3, as DNA: TGCGCCAGCAGCTTGAATTTCGCTAGCGGGGGCCGCGTTTCGGCCCAGTACTTC. This sequence encodes CASSLNFASGGRVSAQYF.

The chain couples TRBV6-2 or TRBV6-3 to TRBJ1-3; no reliable D call. The germline CDR1 and CDR2 sequences are MNHEY and SVGEGT. CDR3 length equals 12 residues. The ends were cut back, 4 bases at V and 4 bases at J, with 5 bases in the middle. CDR3 amino acids: CASSWNGNTIYF. CDR3 DNA sequence: TGTGCCAGCAGTTGGAACGGAAACACCATATATTTT.

The chain couples TRBV3-1 (or the pseudogene TRBV3-2) to TRBJ2-5; TRBD1 aligns across 12 bases. CDR1 and CDR2 from the germline V gene are LGHDT and YNNKEL (reference sequence). The CDR3 consists of 15 residues. J was trimmed by 5 bases and V by 3 bases; bases with no gene match: 4. The CDR3 is CASSQGTGGGETQYF. The CDR3 DNA sequence: TGTGCCAGCAGCCAGGGGACAGGGGGCGGGGAGACCCAGTACTTC.

This chain connects TRBV19 to TRBJ2-3; 9 nucleotides agree with TRBD1. The CDR3 has 19 amino acids. Trimming took 1 base from V and 5 from J; bases not matched to a gene: 16. Germline V gives CDR1 LNHDA, CDR2 SQIVND (reference sequence). CDR3 region: CASSIGPQDRGPPGDTQYF. CDR3 coding DNA: TGTGCCAGTAGTATAGGTCCGCAGGACAGGGGACCCCCGGGAGATACGCAGTATTTT.

V usage is TRBV10-3 and J usage is TRBJ2-7, with 8 bases that match TRBD1. V shed 10 bases and J 7 bases; nucleotides not matched to a gene: 9. From germline, CDR1 is ENHRY and CDR2 SYGVKD. This CDR3 is built from 12 residues. The DNA of the CDR3 is TGTGCCACGGCTCAGGGGGCGGGTGAGCAGTACTTC. It encodes CATAQGAGEQYF.

The chain has TRBV6-1 and TRBJ2-1; the D call may be TRBD1 or TRBD2 (6 bases each). CDR3 size: 15 residues. The germline CDR1 and CDR2 sequences are MNHNS and SASEGT. V lost 2 bases and J lost 7, with 15 bases in between. CDR3 nucleotide sequence: TGTGCCAGCAGTGAACGGACGCTAGGGGGGAATGAGCAGTTCTTC. As protein: CASSERTLGGNEQFF.

This sequence joins TRBV7-7 and TRBJ1-1, with D hard to call. This CDR3 is 12 amino acids long. Trimming took 1 base from V and 6 from J, leaving 6 bases between them. Looked up from germline, CDR1 is SSHAT and CDR2 is FNYEAQ (reference sequence). The CDR3 sequence is CASSLVTAEAFF. CDR3 coding DNA: TGTGCCAGCAGCTTAGTGACGGCTGAAGCTTTCTTT.

The V gene is TRBV20-1, the J gene TRBJ2-6, with D tentatively TRBD1 or TRBD2 (5 bases each). The germline V gene encodes CDR1 DFQATT and CDR2 SNEGSKA (reference sequence). This CDR3 is built from 18 residues. The germline V and J ends were trimmed by 3 bases and 3 bases, with 21 bases remaining between them. DNA of the CDR3: TGCAGTGCTAGTCCCCGGGACGGGACGCTTAATGGGGCCAACGTCCTGACTTTC. It codes for CSASPRDGTLNGANVLTF.